These 26 T cell receptor beta chains were sequenced from one sample in a study of post-analysis software for immune sequencing data. Unique-molecular-identifier-tagged TCR beta cDNA libraries were used. TCRdb re-called the PCR reads through MiXCR, storing one row per CDR3 protein. Among a few hundred thousand distinct CDR3 sequences, 30% to 45% were seen once, and the ten largest hold around 15%. Study-wide findings and caveats: Patients used about 5 TRBV segments, including TRBV5-6, TRBV5-1 and TRBV20-1, more often than controls.

No antigens are known for them. Sequenced: blood. Every receptor here comes from a girl aged 10 to 17 with multiple sclerosis.

The chain has TRBV5-1 and TRBJ1-2, with unresolved D. CDR3 size: 12 residues. With 2 bases removed from V and 5 bases from J, the gap between germline ends came to 7 bases. The germline V gene has CDR1 SGHRS and CDR2 YFSETQ. CDR3 region: CASSFGEYGYTF. Written as DNA, the CDR3 is TGCGCCAGCAGCTTCGGGGAGTATGGCTACACCTTC.

This chain links TRBV6-2 or TRBV6-3 with TRBJ1-1, with a possible D match to TRBD1 (6 bases). V was pared by 4 bases and J by 1 base, with 13 bases between. CDR1 MNHEY and CDR2 SVGEGT come from the germline V gene. CDR3 length equals 15 residues. The CDR3 loop reads CASSSIRDTNTEAFF. The CDR3 DNA is TGTGCCAGCAGTTCCATCCGGGACACGAACACTGAAGCTTTCTTT.

CDR3 in DNA: TGTGCCAGCAGTTACTCAGGGGGCGGATATGGCTACACCTTC. Translation gives CASSYSGGGYGYTF. This rearrangement joins TRBV6-5 to TRBJ1-2; TRBD1 matches 7 bases. In germline, CDR1 is MNHEY, CDR2 SVGAGI. The CDR3 has 14 residues. V shed 0 bases, J shed 5 bases, and the junction held 3 bases outside the gene matches.

This clonotype was detected only a few times. V and J are TRBV6-5 and TRBJ2-3; 7 nucleotides match TRBD2. This CDR3 region has 15 residues. The germline gives CDR1 MNHEY, CDR2 SVGAGI. V dropped 3 bases and J dropped 0; count of bases not matched to a gene: 3. The CDR3 is CASSYRGDSTDTQYF. The CDR3, as DNA: TGTGCCAGCAGTTATCGGGGGGACAGCACAGATACGCAGTATTTT.

The V gene is TRBV15, the J gene TRBJ1-5, with 9 bases matching TRBD1. This CDR3 has 21 residues. Germline CDR1 is LNHNV and CDR2 is YYDKDF (reference sequence). Trimming removed 1 base from V and 4 bases from J; junction bases left unmatched: 20. CDR3 region: CATSRVPAPGTGYSRNQPQHF. CDR3 coding DNA: TGTGCCACCAGCAGAGTCCCGGCTCCCGGGACAGGGTATTCTCGAAATCAGCCCCAGCATTTT.

The V gene is TRBV6-5, the J gene TRBJ1-5; 7 nucleotides align to TRBD1. V shed 6 bases and J 3 bases; nucleotides not matched to a gene: 5. CDR3 length equals 14 residues. Germline values: CDR1 MNHEY, CDR2 SVGAGI. DNA of the CDR3: TGTGCCAGCAGGCGTACAGGGGACAATCAGCCCCAGCATTTT. It encodes CASRRTGDNQPQHF.

The table lists this clonotype with a few counts. V gene TRBV11-1 combines with J gene TRBJ1-6; D may be TRBD1 (5 bases). The CDR3 is 21 residues long. V gave up 5 bases and J gave up 2 bases, with 28 bases separating them. In germline, CDR1 is SGHAT, CDR2 FQDESV (reference sequence). The CDR3 DNA reads as TGTGCCAGCAGCCGAGGCCATCTTGAGGGACCCTCGAGTACCTATAATTCACCCCTCCACTTT. It encodes CASSRGHLEGPSSTYNSPLHF.

This chain joins TRBV20-1 and TRBJ2-1; 14 positions agree with TRBD2. V gave up 5 bases and J gave up 7 bases; unmatched junction bases: 4. The CDR3 has 14 amino acids. CDR1 DFQATT and CDR2 SNEGSKA come from the germline V gene (reference sequence). The CDR3 spells CSALGTSGGNEQFF. The CDR3 bases are TGCAGTGCTCTAGGGACTAGCGGGGGTAATGAGCAGTTCTTC.

This clonotype was detected a few times. J is TRBJ2-2 and V is TRBV25-1; the match to TRBD1 covers 8 bases. The germline V gene has CDR1 MGHDK and CDR2 SYGVNS. V dropped 7 bases and J dropped 5; count of bases not matched to a gene: 12. CDR3 size: 16 residues. The CDR3 nucleotides read TGTGCCAGCACCGGGACAGGCCTTTGGGGGACCGGGGAGCTGTTTTTT. Its protein is CASTGTGLWGTGELFF.

The gene calls are TRBV28 and TRBJ1-2; 8 nucleotides line up with TRBD1. With V trimmed by 5 bases and J by 3 bases, 8 bases remained unmatched. CDR1 and CDR2 from the germline V gene are MDHEN and SYDVKM. The CDR3 loop spans 15 amino acids. Written as DNA, the CDR3 is TGTGCCAGCAGTAGCCGCAGGGGGCGCGACTATGGCTACACCTTC. This codes for CASSSRRGRDYGYTF.

J is TRBJ2-5 and V is TRBV5-6; TRBD2 aligns across 9 bases. Trimming at V came to 0 bases and at J to 11 bases, leaving 8 bases not matched to a gene. Germline V CDR1 and CDR2: SGHDT, YYEEEE. The CDR3 loop spans 14 amino acids. The CDR3 reads CASSLVAGEEEQYF. CDR3 coding DNA: TGTGCCAGCAGCTTGGTAGCGGGGGAAGAGGAGCAGTACTTC.

The gene calls are TRBV7-2 and TRBJ2-7; possible D gene TRBD2, 6 bases. The CDR3 runs to 13 residues. V lost 5 bases, J lost 5 bases, and 13 bases lay in between. Germline values: CDR1 SGHTA, CDR2 FQGNSA. The CDR3 protein is CASSVGLTNEQYF. CDR3 bases: TGTGCCAGCAGCGTTGGACTAACAAACGAGCAGTACTTC. The full variable domain, rest sourced from reference TRBV7-2 and TRBJ2-7, is GAGVSQSPSNKVTEKGKDVELRCDPISGHTALYWYRQSLGQGLEFLIYFQGNSAPDKSGLPSDRFSAERTGGSVSTLTIQRTQQEDSAVYLCASSVGLTNEQYFGPGTRLTVT.

The chain uses TRBV12-3 or TRBV12-4 and TRBJ2-7, with TRBD2 identical over 7 bases. The J call may be wrong; the DNA end is better matched by TRBJ2-5. CDR3 size: 12 residues. This CDR3 reads CASSLWEGTQYF. As DNA, the CDR3 is TGTGCCAGCAGTTTATGGGAGGGGACCCAGTACTTC.

In DNA, the CDR3 is TGTGCCAGCAGCTCCTCAGGGGTAAGCTCCTACGAGCAGTACTTC. Translation gives CASSSSGVSSYEQYF. The V call is TRBV7-2, the J call TRBJ2-7, with a weak D call TRBD1 (6 bases). The germline V and J ends were trimmed by 4 bases and 0 bases, with 13 bases remaining between them. In germline, CDR1 is SGHTA, CDR2 FQGNSA. This CDR3 is 15 amino acids long.

The V call is TRBV7-8, the J call TRBJ2-3, with D hard to call. The CDR3 contains 15 residues. V was pared by 5 bases and J by 4 bases, with 16 bases between. The germline CDR1 and CDR2 sequences are SGHVS and FQNEAQ. The CDR3 spells CASSPSPGWADTQYF. CDR3 coding DNA: TGTGCCAGCAGCCCCTCCCCCGGATGGGCAGATACGCAGTATTTT.

This clonotype was counted only a few times. The chain carries TRBV27 and TRBJ1-1; 8 nucleotides agree with TRBD1. The junction had 5 bases not matched to a gene; V was cut back by 3 bases and J by 8 bases. The CDR3 runs 13 residues. Germline CDR1 is MNHEY and CDR2 is SMNVEV (reference sequence). CDR3 nucleotides: TGTGCCAGCAGTTTCTCTGGACAGGGCGAAGCTTTCTTT. As protein: CASSFSGQGEAFF.

This clonotype was detected only once. V gene TRBV2 combines with J gene TRBJ2-3; D not certain. In germline, CDR1 is SNHLY, CDR2 FYNNEI. V lost 4 bases and J lost 2, with 13 bases in between. The CDR3 extends over 15 amino acids. The CDR3 reads CASSGSEAFTDTQYF. Here the CDR3 DNA reads TGTGCCAGCAGTGGCTCTGAAGCTTTCACAGATACGCAGTATTTT. The full variable domain, with the rest looked up from reference TRBV2 and TRBJ2-3, is EPEVTQTPSHQVTQMGQEVILRCVPISNHLYFYWYRQILGQKVEFLVSFYNNEISEKSEIFDDQFSVERPDGSNFTLKIRSTKLEDSAMYFCASSGSEAFTDTQYFGPGTRLTVL.

In this sample, this clonotype turned up a few times. The rearrangement uses TRBV7-9 and TRBJ2-7; TRBD1 aligns across 10 bases. The CDR3 spans 17 residues. Germline V gene sequence: CDR1 SEHNR, CDR2 FQNEAQ (reference sequence). The J segment lost 2 bases and the V segment lost 1 base, leaving 8 bases of the junction unmatched. The CDR3 DNA reads TGTGCCAGCAGCTTAGACCCCTCCGGGACAGGGGCCTACGAGCAGTACTTC. This gives the protein CASSLDPSGTGAYEQYF. Supplemented by reference TRBV7-9 and TRBJ2-7, the full variable domain reads DTGVSQNPRHKITKRGQNVTFRCDPISEHNRLYWYRQTLGQGPEFLTYFQNEAQLEKSRLLSDRFSAERPKGSFSTLEIQRTEQGDSAMYLCASSLDPSGTGAYEQYFGPGTRLTVT.

The chain has TRBV6-5 and TRBJ1-6, with D unresolved. Germline-derived CDR1 and CDR2 are MNHEY and SVGAGI. The CDR3 has 14 amino acids. V shed 7 bases and J shed 7 bases, with 14 bases lying between them. CDR3: CASMSPRENSPLHF. In DNA form, the CDR3 reads TGTGCCAGCATGAGCCCCAGAGAGAATTCACCCCTCCACTTT.

The V gene is TRBV7-8, the J gene TRBJ1-2; no definite D call. The germline gives CDR1 SGHVS, CDR2 FQNEAQ. This CDR3 has 14 amino acids. V was shortened by 4 bases and J by 0 bases, with 9 bases between the two germline ends. Written as DNA, the CDR3 is TGTGCCAGCAGCTCGGTATTAGCTAACTATGGCTACACCTTC. It translates to CASSSVLANYGYTF.

The sample holds a few counts of this clonotype. The rearrangement links TRBV6-6 to TRBJ2-7; a possible D gene is TRBD2 (5 bases). Germline values: CDR1 MNHNY, CDR2 SVGAGI (reference sequence). Between the trimmed V and J ends, which lost 2 bases and 3 bases, there was a span of 11 bases. The CDR3 extends over 14 amino acids. The DNA for the CDR3 is TGTGCCAGCAGTTACGGACTCGCAATCTACGAGCAGTACTTC. Amino acids: CASSYGLAIYEQYF.

The chain employs TRBV7-2 and TRBJ2-1, with unresolved D. CDR1 is SGHTA, CDR2 FQGNSA, per germline. V was shortened by 2 bases and J by 5 bases, with 10 bases between the two germline ends. The CDR3 is made up of 14 amino acids. The CDR3 loop is CASSLKTLHNEQFF. The CDR3 bases are TGTGCCAGCAGCTTAAAGACTCTCCACAATGAGCAGTTCTTC.

This clonotype was recorded a few times. V gene TRBV29-1 combines with J gene TRBJ1-1, with TRBD1 matching over 8 bases. V trimming: 6 bases; J trimming: 1 base; junction bases outside the gene matches: 7. Per the germline V gene, CDR1 is SQVTM and CDR2 is ANQGSEA. This CDR3 contains 14 residues. The CDR3 sequence: CSVRDRLSNTEAFF. The CDR3 nucleotides read TGCAGCGTAAGGGACAGGCTATCGAACACTGAAGCTTTCTTT.

This rearrangement joins TRBV5-1 to TRBJ2-1; TRBD1 agrees at 10 bases. Germline-derived CDR1 and CDR2 are SGHRS and YFSETQ. CDR3 length equals 16 residues. Trimming cost V 3 bases and J 5 bases; bases outside gene matches: 8. This chain's CDR3 is CASSSGTGTGDNEQFF. CDR3 DNA: TGCGCCAGCAGCTCGGGAACCGGGACAGGGGACAATGAGCAGTTCTTC.

This clonotype was recorded a few times. The chain joins TRBV3-1 to TRBJ1-2; D gene uncertain. The CDR3 consists of 14 residues. Trimming pared 1 base from V and 3 bases from J, leaving 9 bases between. The germline gives CDR1 LGHDT, CDR2 YNNKEL (reference sequence). The CDR3 bases are TGTGCCAGCAGCCAAGTGGCCGGGGACTATGGCTACACCTTC. This encodes CASSQVAGDYGYTF.

This clonotype occurred many times. This CDR3 reads CASSPTDVDEQFF. The CDR3 DNA is TGTGCCAGCAGTCCCACGGACGTGGACGAGCAGTTCTTC. This chain uses TRBV6-2 or TRBV6-3 with TRBJ2-1; D unresolved. In germline, CDR1 is MNHEY, CDR2 SVGEGT. This CDR3 is built from 13 residues. V lost 5 bases and J lost 10, with 15 bases in between.